The 30 T cell receptor beta chains listed next were all sequenced from one sample in a study of regulatory T cells in long-lasting Graves disease. Sample time point: persistent/refractory GD, antithyroid drugs over 5 years with positive TRAb. There was RNA extracted from PBMCs, and the TCR library was made from it. The authors built TCR beta libraries using iRepertoire HTBI primers and Arm-PCR of CDR3 regions. TCRdb reanalysed the multiplex PCR reads using MiXCR and keeps one entry per CDR3 protein. The sample includes some 300,000 distinct CDR3 sequences, around a fifth of them seen just once. This specimen consisted of peripheral blood mononuclear cells (PBMCs), obtained when the disease was refractory, from a patient treated with antithyroid drugs. Receptors were obtained from a female donor with Graves disease.

A few counts support this clonotype. The genes are TRBV27 and TRBJ2-7; tentative D call: TRBD2 (7 bases). Trimming took off 3 bases at V and 2 bases at J, with 14 bases between the two ends. The germline CDR1 and CDR2 sequences are MNHEY and SMNVEV (reference sequence). The CDR3 totals 15 residues. For the CDR3, the DNA is TGTGCCAGCAGTTTCAGGGGCGGGAGCCCCTACGAGCAGTACTTC. It encodes CASSFRGGSPYEQYF.

The rearrangement joins TRBV18 to TRBJ2-2; D may match TRBD1 or TRBD2 (5 bases each). This CDR3 region has 14 residues. Between the trimmed V and J ends, which lost 8 bases and 3 bases, there was a span of 13 bases. Per germline, CDR1 KGHSH and CDR2 LQKENI. CDR3 DNA: TGTGCCAGCCCCCGAGGGACCGACACCGGGGAGCTGTTTTTT. This gives the protein CASPRGTDTGELFF.

As for this clonotype: The junction and the germline gene differ at one end; a read error may be behind it. The chain carries TRBV7-2 and TRBJ2-5; D is perhaps TRBD2 (5 bases). The J call is in doubt because the DNA end fits TRBJ2-7 better. Germline values: CDR1 SGHTA, CDR2 FQGNSA. This CDR3 is built from 15 residues. The CDR3: CASSPPGADSHEQYF. In DNA, the CDR3 is TGTGCCAGCAGCCCCCCTGGAGCGGACTCCCACGAGCAGTACTTC.

The J gene is TRBJ2-3, the V gene TRBV7-8; D call uncertain. CDR1 and CDR2 from the germline V gene are SGHVS and FQNEAQ. With 1 base removed from V and 2 bases from J, the gap between germline ends came to 16 bases. This CDR3 has 17 amino acids. The CDR3 DNA follows: TGTGCCAGCAGCTTAGTCGCAGCCCCGACCTACACAGATACGCAGTATTTT. It encodes CASSLVAAPTYTDTQYF. Full variable domain (remainder filled in from reference TRBV7-8 and TRBJ2-3): GAGVSQSPRYKVAKRGQDVALRCDPISGHVSLFWYQQALGQGPEFLTYFQNEAQLDKSGLPSDRFFAERPEGSVSTLKIQRTQQEDSAVYLCASSLVAAPTYTDTQYFGPGTRLTVL.

This chain joins TRBV30 and TRBJ1-6; TRBD1 might be the D (6 bases). CDR1 and CDR2 (germline): GTSNPN, SVGIG (reference sequence). Deletions cut 5 bases from V and 6 bases from J, with 17 bases between. The CDR3 loop spans 15 amino acids. CDR3 DNA sequence: TGTGCCTGGCTCCAAAGGGGGGCGCTTAATTCACCCCTCCACTTT. Its translation is CAWLQRGALNSPLHF.

Written as DNA, the CDR3 is TGTGCCAGCAGCTTGAATCCGGGACTAGCCGGTTTGGAGACCCAGTACTTC. This sequence encodes CASSLNPGLAGLETQYF. The chain links TRBV9 to TRBJ2-5, with TRBD2 matching over 9 bases. V dropped 4 bases and J dropped 5; count of bases not matched to a gene: 15. This CDR3 has 17 amino acids. Per germline, CDR1 SGDLS and CDR2 YYNGEE.

This clonotype was found a few times. The chain combines TRBV20-1 with TRBJ2-7; TRBD2 agrees at 13 bases. Unmatched junction bases numbered 3, after V lost 0 bases and J lost 4 bases. The CDR3 has 15 amino acids. Germline V gives CDR1 DFQATT, CDR2 SNEGSKA (reference sequence). The DNA for the CDR3 is TGCAGTGCTAGAGAACTAGCGGGAGGGTTTTACGAGCAGTACTTC. Translation: CSARELAGGFYEQYF.

This chain joins TRBV19 and TRBJ2-2; 11 nucleotides line up with TRBD2. This CDR3 is 16 amino acids long. CDR1 LNHDA and CDR2 SQIVND come from the germline V gene (reference sequence). V was pared by 6 bases and J by 6 bases, with 9 bases of the junction left unmatched. CDR3 DNA sequence: TGTGCCAGTAGCTCCACTACTAGCGGGAGAGCCGGGGAGCTGTTTTTT. It codes for CASSSTTSGRAGELFF.

The V call is TRBV7-2, the J call TRBJ2-2; D possibly uses TRBD1 or TRBD2 (5 bases each). V was clipped by 2 bases and J by 5 bases, with 9 bases between them. The CDR3 contains 14 residues. CDR1 and CDR2 (germline): SGHTA, FQGNSA. CDR3 bases: TGTGCCAGCAGCTTACGGGGCGAAACCGGGGAGCTGTTTTTT. Translated: CASSLRGETGELFF.

This clonotype has ten or more counts. The chain employs TRBV20-1 and TRBJ2-7; no reliable D call. Germline lookup yields CDR1 DFQATT and CDR2 SNEGSKA (reference sequence). The length of the CDR3 is 14 residues. V was clipped by 6 bases and J by 0 bases, with 15 bases between them. The CDR3 sequence is CSAYPSPNSYEQYF. CDR3 DNA sequence: TGCAGTGCCTACCCGAGTCCGAACTCCTACGAGCAGTACTTC.

This clonotype was picked up a small number of times. The CDR3 sequence: CASSTSGRSYEQYF. CDR3 DNA sequence: TGCGCCAGCAGTACTAGCGGGAGGTCCTACGAGCAGTACTTC. V and J are TRBV10-2 and TRBJ2-7; 12 bases agree with TRBD2. CDR1 is WSHSY, CDR2 SAAADI, per germline. J gave up 1 base and V 5 bases, and 0 bases lay outside the gene matches. The CDR3 sequence is 14 residues long.

This clonotype has ten or more counts. This chain connects TRBV12-3 or TRBV12-4 to TRBJ2-7; possible D gene TRBD1, 5 bases. V lost 3 bases and J 5 bases, leaving 8 bases between the germline ends. CDR3 length: 12 residues. As DNA, the CDR3 is TGTGCCAGCAGTTTGGTGGGGCACGAGCAGTACTTC. It yields the protein CASSLVGHEQYF.

This chain uses TRBV28 with TRBJ2-1; D uncertain. There are 11 residues in the CDR3. Germline values: CDR1 MDHEN, CDR2 SYDVKM. V was trimmed by 6 bases and J by 8 bases, leaving 8 bases between them. The CDR3 loop is CASSSYHEQFF. CDR3 DNA sequence: TGTGCCAGCAGCTCCTATCATGAGCAGTTCTTC.

This clonotype showed up just a few times. This chain links TRBV7-2 with TRBJ2-7, with 8 nucleotides matching TRBD2. CDR1 is SGHTA, CDR2 FQGNSA, per germline. The CDR3 totals 15 residues. The trim removed 5 bases at V and 1 base at J, leaving 7 bases unmatched. In DNA form, the CDR3 reads TGTGCCAGCAGCCCCAGCGGGAGAGGATCCTACGAGCAGTACTTC. Its translation is CASSPSGRGSYEQYF.

The V and J genes are TRBV6-1 and TRBJ2-7; perhaps TRBD1 as D (6 bases). The CDR3 contains 13 residues. Trimming removed 8 bases from V and 2 bases from J, with 13 bases in between. Germline loops: CDR1 MNHNS, CDR2 SASEGT. The CDR3 loop is CASVRTAAYEQYF. The CDR3 nucleotides are TGTGCCAGCGTCCGGACAGCAGCCTACGAGCAGTACTTC.

The chain employs TRBV6-5 and TRBJ2-6; D ambiguous. Per germline, CDR1 MNHEY and CDR2 SVGAGI. This CDR3 region has 16 residues. The ends were cut back, 2 bases at V and 1 base at J, with 9 bases in the middle. The CDR3 protein is CASSYIGQSGANVLTF. The CDR3 region has the DNA TGTGCCAGCAGTTACATTGGGCAATCTGGGGCCAACGTCCTGACTTTC.

The chain has TRBV19 and TRBJ2-5, with 7 bases lining up with TRBD2. The J call may be in error: the DNA end matches TRBJ2-7 better. Germline V lookup: CDR1 LNHDA, CDR2 SQIVND (reference sequence). The CDR3 runs 13 residues. The CDR3 nucleotides read TGTGCCAGTAGTAGCGGACTAGCCTACGAGCAGTACTTC. Residues: CASSSGLAYEQYF.

The chain uses TRBV7-9 and TRBJ2-1; no clear D gene. Deletions cut 5 bases from V and 6 bases from J, with 11 bases between. Germline V gene sequence: CDR1 SEHNR, CDR2 FQNEAQ (reference sequence). The CDR3 length is 13 residues. CDR3 in amino acids: CASSPPTGNEQFF. As DNA, the CDR3 is TGTGCCAGCAGCCCTCCTACTGGCAATGAGCAGTTCTTC.

At least ten counts were recorded for this clonotype. The rearrangement uses TRBV5-1 and TRBJ1-2, with D unclear. The CDR3 runs to 15 residues. CDR1 and CDR2 from the germline V gene are SGHRS and YFSETQ. Between the trimmed V and J ends, which lost 3 bases and 2 bases, there was a span of 14 bases. CDR3 protein: CASSSATDGNYGYTF. The CDR3 DNA reads as TGCGCCAGCAGCTCCGCAACAGACGGAAACTATGGCTACACCTTC. The entire variable domain, with the rest obtained from reference TRBV5-1 and TRBJ1-2, is as follows: KAGVTQTPRYLIKTRGQQVTLSCSPISGHRSVSWYQQTPGQGLQFLFEYFSETQRNKGNFPGRFSGRQFSNSRSEMNVSTLELGDSALYLCASSSATDGNYGYTFGSGTRLTVV.

Regarding this clonotype: A single base separates this from a much larger clone, so it may be a read error. This sequence joins TRBV6-5 and TRBJ2-5, with a tentative D call TRBD1 (5 bases). The CDR3 covers 16 residues. From germline, CDR1 is MNHEY and CDR2 SVGAGI. CDR3 region: CASSLIGVGSQETQHF. In nucleotides, the CDR3 is TGTGCCAGCAGTTTAATAGGGGTTGGTAGCCAAGAGACCCAGCACTTC.

This clonotype was found a few times. The chain has TRBV12-3 or TRBV12-4 and TRBJ2-3; TRBD2 aligns across 9 bases. CDR3 length: 16 amino acids. V lost 5 bases to trimming and J lost 5 bases; unmatched junction nucleotides: 11. The CDR3 is CASSATIAGVGDTQYF. DNA for the CDR3: TGTGCCAGCAGTGCCACTATAGCGGGAGTGGGAGATACGCAGTATTTT.

This clonotype was picked up many times. The genes are TRBV11-2 and TRBJ2-2; D uncertain. Germline CDR1 reads SGHAT; CDR2 reads FQNNGV. V lost 2 bases, J lost 0 bases, and 13 bases lay in between. CDR3 length equals 17 residues. The DNA for the CDR3 is TGTGCCAGCAGCTTACGGTACTTGATCGCGAACACCGGGGAGCTGTTTTTT. Translation gives CASSLRYLIANTGELFF.

On this clonotype: Possible read error: a much larger clone is one base away. This chain joins TRBV9 and TRBJ1-4; perhaps TRBD1 as D (5 bases). CDR3 length: 15 residues. Trimming pared 0 bases from V and 4 bases from J, leaving 10 bases between. Per germline, CDR1 SGDLS and CDR2 YYNGEE. The CDR3 DNA follows: TGTGCCAGCAGCGTAGGGGGCAGGCTTAATGAAAAACTGTTTTTT. Encoded protein: CASSVGGRLNEKLFF.

V is TRBV29-1 and J is TRBJ2-1, with TRBD2 matching 14 bases. Trimming took 6 bases from V and 2 from J; bases not matched to a gene: 12. The germline V gene has CDR1 SQVTM and CDR2 ANQGSEA. The length of the CDR3 is 18 residues. The CDR3 coding sequence is TGCAGCGTAGCAGGCGTGACTAGCGGGAGGGTCGCCTACAATGAGCAGTTCTTC. It encodes CSVAGVTSGRVAYNEQFF.

The chain links TRBV5-1 to TRBJ1-1, with unresolved D. Germline V lookup: CDR1 SGHRS, CDR2 YFSETQ. V was shortened by 5 bases and J by 0 bases, with 11 bases between the two germline ends. CDR3 length: 14 amino acids. CDR3 DNA sequence: TGCGCCAGCAGTCCCGTTGACCTGAACACTGAAGCTTTCTTT. Translating gives CASSPVDLNTEAFF.

The CDR3 DNA reads as TGTGCCAGCAGTTCGAGGACGGGCCCCAGGACCCAGTACTTC. It yields the protein CASSSRTGPRTQYF. V is TRBV5-4 and J is TRBJ2-5, with D unclear. The germline V gene encodes CDR1 SGHNT and CDR2 YYREEE (reference sequence). Trimming shortened V by 5 bases and J by 7 bases, and 18 bases separated the two germline ends. The CDR3 totals 14 residues.

In its sample, this clonotype was seen a few times. This chain connects TRBV4-1 to TRBJ2-7; 9 bases align to TRBD1. Germline V lookup: CDR1 MGHRA, CDR2 YSYEKL. The CDR3 runs to 14 residues. Trimming cost V 3 bases and J 5 bases; bases outside gene matches: 5. The CDR3 sequence is CASSQPGTGNEQYF. CDR3 bases: TGCGCCAGCAGCCAGCCCGGGACAGGGAACGAGCAGTACTTC.

With regard to this clonotype: This is likely a read error, given that the CDR3 carries no conserved phenylalanine or tryptophan at its end. The chain links TRBV28 to TRBJ1-2; D is unresolved. Germline V CDR1 and CDR2: MDHEN, SYDVKM. CDR3 length: 15 amino acids. V shed 4 bases and J shed 8 bases, with 20 bases lying between them. The CDR3 DNA follows: TGTGCCAGCAGTTCTCAAGACACCCTACCGCTGGGCTACACCTCC. This translates into CASSSQDTLPLGYTS.

The chain is built from TRBV7-9 and TRBJ2-3; D not certain. CDR1 is SEHNR and CDR2 is FQNEAQ in the germline V gene (reference sequence). The CDR3 is 15 residues long. V lost 2 bases to trimming and J lost 0 bases, with 9 bases between them. Here the CDR3 reads CASSLFSASTDTQYF. In nucleotides, the CDR3 is TGTGCCAGCAGCTTATTCTCAGCTAGCACAGATACGCAGTATTTT.

This clonotype was seen many times. The genes are TRBV12-3 or TRBV12-4 and TRBJ2-7; D might be TRBD1 (6 bases). The CDR3 contains 14 residues. Trimming removed 4 bases at V and 3 bases at J, with 13 bases between. The CDR3 region is CASSSRDTLYEQYF. The CDR3 DNA reads TGTGCCAGCAGTTCCCGGGACACCCTCTACGAGCAGTACTTC.